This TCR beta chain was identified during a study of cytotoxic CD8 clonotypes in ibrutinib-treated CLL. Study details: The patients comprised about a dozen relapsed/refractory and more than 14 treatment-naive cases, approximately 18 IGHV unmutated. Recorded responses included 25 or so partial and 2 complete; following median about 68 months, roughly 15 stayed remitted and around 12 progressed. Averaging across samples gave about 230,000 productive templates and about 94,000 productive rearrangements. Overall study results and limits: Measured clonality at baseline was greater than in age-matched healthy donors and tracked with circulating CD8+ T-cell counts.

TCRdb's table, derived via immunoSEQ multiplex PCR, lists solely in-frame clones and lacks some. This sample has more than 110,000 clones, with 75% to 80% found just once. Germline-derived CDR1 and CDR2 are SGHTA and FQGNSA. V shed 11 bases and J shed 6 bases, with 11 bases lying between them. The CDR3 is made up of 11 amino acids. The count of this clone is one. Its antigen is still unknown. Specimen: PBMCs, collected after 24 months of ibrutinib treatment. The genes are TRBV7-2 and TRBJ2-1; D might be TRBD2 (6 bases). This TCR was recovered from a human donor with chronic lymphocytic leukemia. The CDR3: CAGSGGNEQFF. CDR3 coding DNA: TGTGCCGGGTCCGGGGGCAATGAGCAGTTCTTC.